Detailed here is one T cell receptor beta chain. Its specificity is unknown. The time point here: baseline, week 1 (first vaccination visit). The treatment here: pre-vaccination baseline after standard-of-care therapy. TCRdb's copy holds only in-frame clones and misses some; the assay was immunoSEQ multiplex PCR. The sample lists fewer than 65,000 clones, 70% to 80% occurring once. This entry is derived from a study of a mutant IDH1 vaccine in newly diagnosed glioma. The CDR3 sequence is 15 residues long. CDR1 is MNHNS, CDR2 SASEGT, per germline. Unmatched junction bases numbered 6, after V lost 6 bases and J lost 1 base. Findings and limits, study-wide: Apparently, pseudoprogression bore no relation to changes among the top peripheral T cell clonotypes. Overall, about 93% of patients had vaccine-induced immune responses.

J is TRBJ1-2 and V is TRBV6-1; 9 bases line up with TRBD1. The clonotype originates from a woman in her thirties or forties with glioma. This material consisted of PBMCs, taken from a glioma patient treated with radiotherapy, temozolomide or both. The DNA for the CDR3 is TGTGCCAGCAGCCCGGACAGGGGCCTTAACTATGGCTACACCTTC. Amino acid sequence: CASSPDRGLNYGYTF.